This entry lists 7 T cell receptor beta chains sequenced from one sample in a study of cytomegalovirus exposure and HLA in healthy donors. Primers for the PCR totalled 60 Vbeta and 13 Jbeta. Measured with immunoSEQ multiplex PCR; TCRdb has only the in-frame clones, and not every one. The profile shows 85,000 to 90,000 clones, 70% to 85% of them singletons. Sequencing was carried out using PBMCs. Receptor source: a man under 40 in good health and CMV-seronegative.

In nucleotides, the CDR3 is TGTGCCCTGGGGACAGGGCAAGGCTACACCTTC. Amino acids: CALGTGQGYTF. This chain connects TRBV2 to TRBJ1-2, with 9 bases aligning to TRBD1. Germline CDR1 and CDR2: SNHLY and FYNNEI. Trimming cost V 11 bases and J 8 bases; bases outside gene matches: 6. CDR3 length equals 11 residues.

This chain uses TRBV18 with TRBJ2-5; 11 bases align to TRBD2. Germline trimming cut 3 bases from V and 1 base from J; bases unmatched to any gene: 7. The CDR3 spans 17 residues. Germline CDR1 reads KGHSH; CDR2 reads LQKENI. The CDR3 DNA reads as TGTGCCAGCTCACCTCGAGGACTAGCGGGTAGCCAAGAGACCCAGTACTTC. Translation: CASSPRGLAGSQETQYF.

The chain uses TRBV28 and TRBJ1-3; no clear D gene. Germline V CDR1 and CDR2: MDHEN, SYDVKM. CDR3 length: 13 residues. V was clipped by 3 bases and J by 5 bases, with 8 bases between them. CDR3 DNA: TGTGCCAGCAGTTTCCAGGCGAGAAACACCATATATTTT. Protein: CASSFQARNTIYF.

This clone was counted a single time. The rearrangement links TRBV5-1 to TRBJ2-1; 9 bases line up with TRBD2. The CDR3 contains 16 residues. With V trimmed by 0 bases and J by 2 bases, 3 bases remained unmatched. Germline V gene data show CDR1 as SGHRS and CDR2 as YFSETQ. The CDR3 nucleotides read TGCGCCAGCAGCTTGGAGGGCGGGGGGGCCTACAATGAGCAGTTCTTC. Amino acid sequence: CASSLEGGGAYNEQFF.

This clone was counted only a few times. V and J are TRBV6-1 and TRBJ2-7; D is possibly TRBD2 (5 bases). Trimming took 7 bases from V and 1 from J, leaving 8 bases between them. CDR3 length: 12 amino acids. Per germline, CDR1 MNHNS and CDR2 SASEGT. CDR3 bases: TGTGCCAGCAACGGGATGTCCTACGAGCAGTACTTC. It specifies CASNGMSYEQYF.

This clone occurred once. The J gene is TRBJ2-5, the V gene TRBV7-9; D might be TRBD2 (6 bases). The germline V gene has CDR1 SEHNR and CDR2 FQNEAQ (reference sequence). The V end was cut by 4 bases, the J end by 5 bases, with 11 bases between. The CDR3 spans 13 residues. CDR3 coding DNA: TGTGCCAGCAGCTCCGGGAGTTCGGAGACCCAGTACTTC. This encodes CASSSGSSETQYF.

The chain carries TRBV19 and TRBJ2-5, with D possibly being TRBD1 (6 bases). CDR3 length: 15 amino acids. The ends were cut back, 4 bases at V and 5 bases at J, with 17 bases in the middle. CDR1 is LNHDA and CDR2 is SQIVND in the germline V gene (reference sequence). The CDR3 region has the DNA TGTGCCAGTAGTAAACTCCCAGGGGTCGGGGAGACCCAGTACTTC. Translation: CASSKLPGVGETQYF.